This T cell receptor beta chain originates from a study of blood T cell repertoires in COVID-19. Across the whole study: COVID-19 samples collected from the United States, Italy and Spain covered acute and convalescent phases. The analysed material was cDNA or gDNA that came from T cells, B-cell-depleted T cells, or PBMCs.

Per the study methods: Using reference gene primer amplification, nucleated cell counts were estimated. Produced via immunoSEQ multiplex PCR; TCRdb's table is partial and in-frame only. V and J calls and clone size follow that table, whereas D and trimming were derived from the DNA. Of some 200,000 clones in the sample, approximately 82% were seen once. The CDR3 runs to 14 residues. Germline V gene sequence: CDR1 SNHLY, CDR2 FYNNEI. V gave up 5 bases and J gave up 4 bases, with 12 bases separating them. The rearrangement joins TRBV2 to TRBJ1-3, with D possibly being TRBD1 (6 bases). This sequence was found in a woman in her thirties or forties who had recovered from COVID-19. Sequencing input: peripheral blood. The CDR3 DNA reads as TGTGCCAGCAGTCCCCAGCAGGGGGGAAACACCATATATTTT. Its translation: CASSPQQGGNTIYF.